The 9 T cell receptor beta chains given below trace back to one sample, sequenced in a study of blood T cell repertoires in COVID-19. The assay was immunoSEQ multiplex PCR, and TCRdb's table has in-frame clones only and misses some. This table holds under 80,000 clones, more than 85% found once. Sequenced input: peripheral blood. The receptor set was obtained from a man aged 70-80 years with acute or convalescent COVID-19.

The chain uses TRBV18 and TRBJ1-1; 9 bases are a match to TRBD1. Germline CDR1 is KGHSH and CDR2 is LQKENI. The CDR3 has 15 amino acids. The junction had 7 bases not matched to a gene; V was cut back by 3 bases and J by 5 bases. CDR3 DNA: TGTGCCAGCTCACCTGTGACAGGGGGTTTAACTGAAGCTTTCTTT. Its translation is CASSPVTGGLTEAFF.

The CDR3 loop is CASSPTSGRAQSEQFF. DNA of the CDR3: TGTGCCAGCAGCCCTACTAGCGGGAGGGCCCAGAGTGAGCAGTTCTTC. The chain joins TRBV28 to TRBJ2-1, with 13 bases identical to TRBD2. Germline CDR1 reads MDHEN; CDR2 reads SYDVKM. CDR3 length equals 16 residues. With 6 bases clipped from V and 9 bases from J, the junction kept 11 bases outside the gene matches.

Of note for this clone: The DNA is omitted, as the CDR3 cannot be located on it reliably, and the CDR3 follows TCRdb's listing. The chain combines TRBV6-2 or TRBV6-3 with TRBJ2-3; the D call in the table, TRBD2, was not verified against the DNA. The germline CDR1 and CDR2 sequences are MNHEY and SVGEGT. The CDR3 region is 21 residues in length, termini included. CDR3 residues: CASSTSSSSGKFYDMTDTQYF.

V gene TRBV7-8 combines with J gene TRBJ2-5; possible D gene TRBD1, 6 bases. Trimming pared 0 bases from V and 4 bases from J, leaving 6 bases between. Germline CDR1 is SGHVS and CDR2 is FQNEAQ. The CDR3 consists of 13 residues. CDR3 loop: CASSLAQGETQYF. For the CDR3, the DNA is TGTGCCAGCAGCTTAGCACAGGGAGAGACCCAGTACTTC.

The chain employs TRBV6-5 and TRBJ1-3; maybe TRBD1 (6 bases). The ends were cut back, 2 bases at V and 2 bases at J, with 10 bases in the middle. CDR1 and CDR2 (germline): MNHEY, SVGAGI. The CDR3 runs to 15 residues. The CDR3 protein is CASSYRTGTGNTIYF. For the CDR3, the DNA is TGTGCCAGCAGTTACAGAACAGGGACTGGAAACACCATATATTTT.

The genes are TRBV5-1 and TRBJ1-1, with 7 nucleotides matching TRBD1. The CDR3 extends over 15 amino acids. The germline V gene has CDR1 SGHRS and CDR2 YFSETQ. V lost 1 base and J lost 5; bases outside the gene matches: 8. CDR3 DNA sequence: TGCGCCAGCAGCTTGCCGAGACAGGGAGGTACTGAAGCTTTCTTT. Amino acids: CASSLPRQGGTEAFF.

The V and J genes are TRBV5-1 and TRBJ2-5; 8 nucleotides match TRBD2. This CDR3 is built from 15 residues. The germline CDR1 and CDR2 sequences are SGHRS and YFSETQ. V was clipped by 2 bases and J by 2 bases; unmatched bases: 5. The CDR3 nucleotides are TGCGCCAGCAGCTTCGGGGGGGCAAAACAAGAGACCCAGTACTTC. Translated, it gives CASSFGGAKQETQYF.

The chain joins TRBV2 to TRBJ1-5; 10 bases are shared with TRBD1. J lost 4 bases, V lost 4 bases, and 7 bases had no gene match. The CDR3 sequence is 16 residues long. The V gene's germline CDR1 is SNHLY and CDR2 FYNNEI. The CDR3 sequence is CASSVPGQGRNQPQHF. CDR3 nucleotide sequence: TGTGCCAGCAGTGTTCCGGGACAGGGGAGAAATCAGCCCCAGCATTTT. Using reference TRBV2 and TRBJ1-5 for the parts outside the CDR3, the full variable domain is EPEVTQTPSHQVTQMGQEVILRCVPISNHLYFYWYRQILGQKVEFLVSFYNNEISEKSEIFDDQFSVERPDGSNFTLKIRSTKLEDSAMYFCASSVPGQGRNQPQHFGDGTRLSIL.

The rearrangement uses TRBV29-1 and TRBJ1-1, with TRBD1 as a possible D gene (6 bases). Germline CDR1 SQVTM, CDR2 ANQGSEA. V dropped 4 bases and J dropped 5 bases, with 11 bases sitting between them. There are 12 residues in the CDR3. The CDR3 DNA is TGCAGCGTTGGCAGGGGCGAAACTGAAGCTTTCTTT. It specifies CSVGRGETEAFF.